This is a list of T cell receptor beta chains from one sample in a study of T-cell memory formation after mild COVID-19. TCRdb itself ran the 5' RACE reads through MiXCR, one entry per CDR3 protein. The data contain just under 550,000 distinct CDR3 sequences, around 21% of them singletons. Sequencing was carried out using PBMCs or a T cell subset sorted from them (not recorded which). These receptors were collected from an adult woman who had mild COVID-19 (a few samples of this study predate the infection). Cell type and time point are not known. CDR3s include the opening cysteine and the closing phenylalanine or tryptophan. Each record gives: clone size, J gene, V gene, D gene, CDR3 DNA, CDR3 protein. A D gene is named only where the DNA matches it firmly. Rows give clone size only sometimes, using once, few, many, or a class for an expanded clone.

>few|TRBJ2-7|TRBV7-2|TRBD2
TGTGCCAGCAGCCGACATGGGACTAGCTCCGAGCAGTACTTC
CASSRHGTSSEQYF
>-|TRBJ1-1|TRBV7-9|TRBD1
TGTGCCAGCAGCCTTAGATGGGACAGGGGGCATGAAGCTTTCTTT
CASSLRWDRGHEAFF
>many|TRBJ2-2|TRBV20-1|TRBD2
TGCAGTGCGACTAGCGGGAACACCGGGGAGCTGTTTTTT
CSATSGNTGELFF
>-|TRBJ2-3|TRBV10-3|-
TGTGCCATCAGTGAGTCTTACTACAGCACAGATACGCAGTATTTT
CAISESYYSTDTQYF
>-|TRBJ1-3|TRBV21-1|-
TGTGCCAGCAGCACGCCCGAGGGAAACACCATATATTTT
CASSTPEGNTIYF
>-|TRBJ2-5|TRBV7-9|-
TGTGCCAGCAGCCTACGGGGTGCTCGGGAGACCCAGTACTTC
CASSLRGARETQYF
>few|TRBJ1-6|TRBV12-3/TRBV12-4|-
TGTGCCAGCAGCACCCCCCAGAGACCCCTCCACTTT
CASSTPQRPLHF
>-|TRBJ2-5|TRBV10-3|-
TGTGCCACCGCCGCAGGGGCAAACCAAGAGACCCAGTACTTC
CATAAGANQETQYF
>-|TRBJ2-7|TRBV29-1|-
TGCAGCGGAGATGGGACCGGCCCTAAGGCGGGGGAGCAGTACTTC
CSGDGTGPKAGEQYF
>few|TRBJ1-5|TRBV6-2/TRBV6-3|-
TGTGCCAGCAGTTACGCGGACCTTAATCAGCCCCAGCATTTT
CASSYADLNQPQHF
>few|TRBJ2-2|TRBV9|-
TGTGCCAGCAGCAAGAGAGGGAACACCGGGGAGCTGTTTTTT
CASSKRGNTGELFF
>-|TRBJ2-2|TRBV12-3/TRBV12-4|-
TGTGCCAGCAGGGGTCATCCAGGGGAGCTGTTTTTT
CASRGHPGELFF
>-|TRBJ2-3|TRBV27|TRBD2
TGTGCCAGCAGTCTCCTCCCGGGAGGGGCAGTACGCCATACGCAGTATTTT
CASSLLPGGAVRHTQYF
>few|TRBJ2-7|TRBV6-2/TRBV6-3|TRBD1
TGTGCCAGCAGTTATGGACAGGCCTACGAGGCCTACGAGCAGTACTTC
CASSYGQAYEAYEQYF
>few|TRBJ1-1|TRBV6-5|-
TGTGCCACCCATCCTCAGGGACGCACGGGTACTGAAGCTTTCTTT
CATHPQGRTGTEAFF
>-|TRBJ2-7|TRBV6-1|-
TGTGCCACCCCTGGGGACTTCACCTACGAGCAGTACTTC
CATPGDFTYEQYF
>-|TRBJ1-4|TRBV12-3/TRBV12-4|TRBD1
TGTGCCAGCAGCCGGACAGGCCGCGCAACTAATGAAAAACTGTTTTTT
CASSRTGRATNEKLFF
>-|TRBJ1-1|TRBV20-1|-
TGCAGTGCTAGAGATCGCGGGAGGGGCCTACACATTCCGAACACTGAAGCTTTCTTT
CSARDRGRGLHIPNTEAFF
>few|TRBJ2-2|TRBV24-1|-
TGTGCCACCGGCGGGCACGCGAACACCGGGGAGCTGTTTTTT
CATGGHANTGELFF
>few|TRBJ2-7|TRBV29-1|-
TGCAGCGCCCGTCGGGTGCAGGACGTCGAGCAGTACTTC
CSARRVQDVEQYF
>few|TRBJ1-2|TRBV27|-
TGTGCCAGCAGTTCACCGGGACCTCCCCCCGGGGGCTACACCTTC
CASSSPGPPPGGYTF
>-|TRBJ2-7|TRBV19|TRBD1
TGTGCCAGCGAAAGGACAGGGGGGACCTACGAGCAGTACTTC
CASERTGGTYEQYF
>-|TRBJ1-1|TRBV30|-
TGTGCCTGGACCCTGGGGGCAAATCGGAACACTGAAGCTTTCTTT
CAWTLGANRNTEAFF
>-|TRBJ1-2|TRBV24-1|-
TGTGCCACCAGTGATTCCAGGACAAGAGCTAACTATGGCTACACCTTC
CATSDSRTRANYGYTF
>-|TRBJ1-1|TRBV12-3/TRBV12-4|-
TGTGCCAGCAGTTTATCAACCGGGTTAAGGTTCTCTGAAGCTTTCTTT
CASSLSTGLRFSEAFF
>few|TRBJ2-1|TRBV12-3/TRBV12-4|-
TGTGCCAGCGGATCCGGGACTTCGTATTATGATGAGCAGTTCTTC
CASGSGTSYYDEQFF
>few|TRBJ2-7|TRBV25-1|TRBD1
TGTGCCAGCACGTCCGGGACAGGACCCTACGAGCAGTACTTC
CASTSGTGPYEQYF
>-|TRBJ1-1|TRBV30|TRBD1
TGTGCCTGGAGAAATGTCCCGACAGGGTCGGTCACTGAAGCTTTCTTT
CAWRNVPTGSVTEAFF
>-|TRBJ2-5|TRBV18|-
TGTGCCAGCTCACCCGATGTGGCGCGAGGGTCCCAGTACTTC
CASSPDVARGSQYF
>few|TRBJ2-1|TRBV5-1|TRBD2
TGCGCCAGCAGCTTGGTGTCTCGCGGGAGGGATGAGCAGTTCTTC
CASSLVSRGRDEQFF